These 24 T cell receptor beta chains came from one sample sequenced in a study of response to subunit inactivated influenza vaccine listed by TCRdb under 2018. Library construction relied on RT-PCR. TCRdb records Illumina HiSeq 2500 as the sequencer. Through fastp at Q25 and MiXCR, TCRdb rebuilt clones from the public reads, retaining in-frame beta chains. Entries are consolidated by CDR3 protein sequence, retaining the most common genes and DNA. For this sample the table gives fewer than 750,000 distinct CDR3 sequences, of which 14% were detected only once. Approximately 12% of the sample rests with the top ten. The sample here was PBMCs from blood, taken about 12 days after vaccination. The receptors shown here come from a man aged 50-60 years who received an inactivated influenza vaccine. Donor details come from another sample of the same person, matched by shared clones.

The chain couples TRBV11-2 to TRBJ2-1, with D possibly being TRBD2 (5 bases). The CDR3 length is 14 residues. Germline V gene lookup returns CDR1 SGHAT and CDR2 FQNNGV. V was trimmed by 0 bases and J by 7 bases, leaving 10 bases between them. CDR3 coding DNA: TGTGCCAGCAGCTTAGAACGAGGGCGGAATGAGCAGTTCTTC. It yields the protein CASSLERGRNEQFF.

This clonotype was observed a handful of times. V gene TRBV11-1 combines with J gene TRBJ2-1, with 7 nucleotides matching TRBD1. Unmatched junction bases numbered 6, after V lost 1 base and J lost 6 bases. Germline values: CDR1 SGHAT, CDR2 FQDESV (reference sequence). The CDR3 is 15 amino acids. The CDR3 spells CASSLGQGGTNEQFF. Written as DNA, the CDR3 is TGTGCCAGCAGCTTAGGACAGGGCGGTACCAATGAGCAGTTCTTC.

This chain joins TRBV7-9 and TRBJ1-2; perhaps TRBD1 as D (6 bases). Trimming left V 5 bases short and J 1 base short, with 14 bases between. CDR3 size: 15 residues. The V gene's germline CDR1 is SEHNR and CDR2 FQNEAQ (reference sequence). Here the CDR3 DNA reads TGTGCCAGCAGCCCGACAGGAGGAAGTAACTATGGCTACACCTTC. Its protein product is CASSPTGGSNYGYTF.

This clonotype showed up just a few times. This chain uses TRBV6-1 with TRBJ2-2, with 7 nucleotides matching TRBD2. V lost 7 bases and J lost 0; bases outside the gene matches: 2. CDR1 and CDR2 (germline): MNHNS, SASEGT. This CDR3 has 14 amino acids. CDR3 DNA sequence: TGTGCCAGCACTAGCGGCACGAACACCGGGGAGCTGTTTTTT. Residues: CASTSGTNTGELFF.

V and J are TRBV7-2 and TRBJ2-7, with 7 bases fitting TRBD2. There are 15 residues in the CDR3. The J segment lost 1 base and the V segment lost 2 bases, leaving 5 bases of the junction unmatched. The germline V gene has CDR1 SGHTA and CDR2 FQGNSA. In DNA form, the CDR3 reads TGTGCCAGCAGCTTACACCAGGGACTATCCTACGAGCAGTACTTC. It translates to CASSLHQGLSYEQYF.

V is TRBV5-1 and J is TRBJ2-2, with 7 bases aligning to TRBD2. The CDR3 spans 17 residues. CDR1 is SGHRS, CDR2 YFSETQ, per germline. J was trimmed by 3 bases and V by 3 bases; bases with no gene match: 11. CDR3 sequence reads: CASSSLGGSGDTGELFF. CDR3 DNA sequence: TGCGCCAGCAGCTCTCTGGGCGGGAGTGGGGACACCGGGGAGCTGTTTTTT.

This clonotype was seen only a few times. The rearrangement links TRBV9 to TRBJ2-3, with D possibly called TRBD1 or TRBD2 (5 bases each). This CDR3 contains 15 residues. The V gene's germline CDR1 is SGDLS and CDR2 YYNGEE. The V gene lost 4 bases and the J gene lost 5 bases, with 17 bases spanning the gap. CDR3 nucleotide sequence: TGTGCCAGCAGCAGAGGGACCCACGGGCGAGATACGCAGTATTTT. Translating it yields CASSRGTHGRDTQYF. Full variable domain (missing parts from reference TRBV9 and TRBJ2-3): DSGVTQTPKHLITATGQRVTLRCSPRSGDLSVYWYQQSLDQGLQFLIQYYNGEERAKGNILERFSAQQFPDLHSELNLSSLELGDSALYFCASSRGTHGRDTQYFGPGTRLTVL.

This clonotype occurred a few times. This sequence joins TRBV28 and TRBJ2-2; 9 bases align to TRBD1. After removal of 2 bases from V and 1 base from J, the junction contained 8 bases not matched to a gene. Germline loops: CDR1 MDHEN, CDR2 SYDVKM. CDR3 length: 18 amino acids. CDR3 bases: TGTGCCAGCAGTTTAGAGGGGACAGGGACAGTGAACACCGGGGAGCTGTTTTTT. The encoded protein is CASSLEGTGTVNTGELFF.

This clonotype has at least ten counts. The V gene is TRBV6-5, the J gene TRBJ2-3, with no clear D. This CDR3 has 14 residues. The germline V and J ends were trimmed by 5 bases and 0 bases, with 9 bases remaining between them. Germline V gene lookup returns CDR1 MNHEY and CDR2 SVGAGI. DNA for the CDR3: TGTGCCAGCAGTCTCGAGGACAGCACAGATACGCAGTATTTT. Its translation: CASSLEDSTDTQYF.

This clonotype was counted at least ten times. The V gene is TRBV29-1, the J gene TRBJ2-2, with D perhaps TRBD1 (6 bases). Trimming removed 8 bases from V and 3 bases from J, with 10 bases in between. The V gene's germline CDR1 is SQVTM and CDR2 ANQGSEA. The CDR3 consists of 12 residues. The CDR3 is CSTWTDTGELFF. The CDR3 bases are TGCAGCACCTGGACAGACACCGGGGAGCTGTTTTTT.

The chain links TRBV7-9 to TRBJ2-6; 8 positions match TRBD1. V lost 2 bases and J lost 4; bases outside the gene matches: 7. Per the germline V gene, CDR1 is SEHNR and CDR2 is FQNEAQ (reference sequence). The CDR3 has 17 amino acids. CDR3: CASSLQGAKAGANVLTF. In DNA form, the CDR3 reads TGTGCCAGCAGCTTACAGGGGGCGAAGGCCGGGGCCAACGTCCTGACTTTC.

This sequence joins TRBV6-2 or TRBV6-3 and TRBJ2-7; possible D gene TRBD2, 5 bases. Trimming pared 7 bases from V and 7 bases from J, leaving 20 bases between. The CDR3 has 14 amino acids. Germline CDR1 MNHEY, CDR2 SVGEGT. The CDR3 DNA reads as TGTGCCAGCAATAAAAGGACGGGCCGGGGAGAGCAGTACTTC. As protein: CASNKRTGRGEQYF.

The chain couples TRBV7-8 to TRBJ2-3; 11 nucleotides line up with TRBD2. The V segment lost 1 base and the J segment 4 bases; nucleotides outside the gene matches: 7. Germline V gene sequence: CDR1 SGHVS, CDR2 FQNEAQ. The CDR3 totals 17 residues. The CDR3 coding sequence is TGTGCCAGCAGCTTAGAGTTCGGTAGCGGGAGGGCAGATACGCAGTATTTT. It codes for CASSLEFGSGRADTQYF.

The V and J genes are TRBV12-3 or TRBV12-4 and TRBJ2-3; possibly TRBD1 for D (5 bases). V lost 3 bases and J lost 2, with 12 bases in between. The CDR3 consists of 15 residues. As DNA, the CDR3 is TGTGCCAGCAGTTTTGGCAGGGCGGTCACAGATACGCAGTATTTT. Its protein is CASSFGRAVTDTQYF.

This clonotype was seen a few times. The gene calls are TRBV5-1 and TRBJ2-1; D might be TRBD2 (6 bases). V lost 5 bases, J lost 8 bases, and 17 bases lay in between. Germline assignment: CDR1 SGHRS and CDR2 YFSETQ. The CDR3 runs to 14 residues. CDR3 DNA sequence: TGCGCCAGCAGACCTTCAGCGGGCCTGGATGAGCAGTTCTTC. Protein: CASRPSAGLDEQFF.

This clonotype was counted a few times. The V and J genes are TRBV2 and TRBJ2-7, with D perhaps given as TRBD1 or TRBD2 (5 bases each). Germline loops: CDR1 SNHLY, CDR2 FYNNEI. V lost 7 bases, J lost 0 bases, and 13 bases lay in between. CDR3 size: 14 residues. The CDR3 spells CASTADTSSYEQYF. CDR3 sequence (DNA): TGTGCCAGCACCGCGGACACTAGCTCCTACGAGCAGTACTTC. The full variable domain, rest sourced from reference TRBV2 and TRBJ2-7, is EPEVTQTPSHQVTQMGQEVILRCVPISNHLYFYWYRQILGQKVEFLVSFYNNEISEKSEIFDDQFSVERPDGSNFTLKIRSTKLEDSAMYFCASTADTSSYEQYFGPGTRLTVT.

The CDR3 DNA is TGCGCCAGCAGCTTGGGTCCCAGCGGGAGAAGTAACGAGCAGTACTTC. Translating gives CASSLGPSGRSNEQYF. The chain couples TRBV5-1 to TRBJ2-7, with 8 bases matching TRBD2. The V and J ends lost 0 bases and 5 bases, in that order; junction bases with no gene match: 10. In germline, CDR1 is SGHRS, CDR2 YFSETQ. This CDR3 contains 16 residues. Complete variable domain (other parts from reference TRBV5-1 and TRBJ2-7): KAGVTQTPRYLIKTRGQQVTLSCSPISGHRSVSWYQQTPGQGLQFLFEYFSETQRNKGNFPGRFSGRQFSNSRSEMNVSTLELGDSALYLCASSLGPSGRSNEQYFGPGTRLTVT.

In its sample, this clonotype was seen many times. The chain employs TRBV10-3 and TRBJ1-1, with D possibly being TRBD1 (5 bases). The V gene lost 11 bases and the J gene lost 3 bases, with 22 bases spanning the gap. Per germline, CDR1 ENHRY and CDR2 SYGVKD. The CDR3 totals 15 residues. The CDR3 region is CALPPGRQGDTEAFF. CDR3 nucleotide sequence: TGTGCCTTACCTCCCGGGCGGCAGGGAGACACTGAAGCTTTCTTT.

CDR3 residues: CASSPGVGETQYF. The CDR3 DNA is TGTGCCAGCAGCCCGGGGGTGGGGGAGACCCAGTACTTC. The genes are TRBV12-3 or TRBV12-4 and TRBJ2-5, with D possibly matching TRBD2 (6 bases). The CDR3 has 13 amino acids. V was clipped by 6 bases and J by 5 bases, with 13 bases between them.

This clonotype has a count of ten or more. The chain carries TRBV9 and TRBJ2-3, with D unresolved. V was cut by 0 bases and J by 0 bases, with 8 bases left in between. Germline assignment: CDR1 SGDLS and CDR2 YYNGEE. CDR3 length equals 15 residues. The CDR3: CASSVGVSSTDTQYF. The CDR3 nucleotides read TGTGCCAGCAGCGTAGGGGTCTCTAGCACAGATACGCAGTATTTT. Complete variable domain (other parts from reference TRBV9 and TRBJ2-3): DSGVTQTPKHLITATGQRVTLRCSPRSGDLSVYWYQQSLDQGLQFLIQYYNGEERAKGNILERFSAQQFPDLHSELNLSSLELGDSALYFCASSVGVSSTDTQYFGPGTRLTVL.

This clonotype was recorded many times. The chain uses TRBV29-1 and TRBJ2-7; tentatively, D is TRBD2 (5 bases). This CDR3 is built from 12 residues. Germline CDR1 is SQVTM and CDR2 is ANQGSEA. The V and J ends lost 5 bases and 3 bases respectively, with 11 bases between them. This chain's CDR3 is CSVLGSDYEQYF. DNA of the CDR3: TGCAGCGTTTTAGGGAGTGACTACGAGCAGTACTTC.

This clonotype was seen many times. This chain joins TRBV24-1 and TRBJ2-2, with 7 bases matching TRBD1. The V segment lost 5 bases and the J segment 3 bases; nucleotides outside the gene matches: 5. Germline values: CDR1 KGHDR, CDR2 SFDVKD. The CDR3 contains 15 residues. The CDR3 spells CATSVATGYTGELFF. Here the CDR3 DNA reads TGTGCCACCAGTGTTGCGACAGGGTACACCGGGGAGCTGTTTTTT.

The rearrangement links TRBV3-1 to TRBJ2-7; TRBD1 matches 7 bases. The CDR3 contains 14 residues. Germline lookup yields CDR1 LGHDT and CDR2 YNNKEL (reference sequence). J gave up 2 bases and V 2 bases, and 3 bases lay outside the gene matches. The CDR3 sequence: CASSQYDRAYEQYF. DNA of the CDR3: TGTGCCAGCAGCCAATACGACAGGGCCTACGAGCAGTACTTC.

This clonotype was observed at least ten times. The V gene is TRBV5-6, the J gene TRBJ2-3; D call uncertain. V was clipped by 5 bases and J by 0 bases, with 10 bases between them. CDR3 length: 14 residues. Germline V gene data show CDR1 as SGHDT and CDR2 as YYEEEE. CDR3 loop: CASSRTASTDTQYF. The CDR3 region has the DNA TGTGCCAGCAGTAGGACGGCTAGCACAGATACGCAGTATTTT. Variable domain in full (rest from reference TRBV5-6 and TRBJ2-3): DAGVTQSPTHLIKTRGQQVTLRCSPKSGHDTVSWYQQALGQGPQFIFQYYEEEERQRGNFPDRFSGHQFPNYSSELNVNALLLGDSALYLCASSRTASTDTQYFGPGTRLTVL.